The clone carrying this T cell receptor (beta chain) came up many times. Its antigen is unknown. These data originate in a study of T cell repertoires in cytomegalovirus infection. Across the study: Public TCR beta signatures indicated both CMV infection and matching HLA type.

Whole-study findings and limits: Identification of carriers of CMV plus the relevant HLA was achieved through cumulative public TCR beta family frequency. The study found HLA-C-restricted CMV-specific TCR beta clonotypes dominating the ex vivo response.

The CDR3 consists of 12 residues. Germline CDR1 is MNHNS and CDR2 is SASEGT. V lost 8 bases and J 3 bases, leaving 10 bases between the germline ends. TCRdb re-called the reads through MiXCR, storing one row per CDR3 protein. This sample has around 530,000 distinct CDR3 sequences, with 26% found just once. Sequenced: PBMCs. This clonotype was sampled from a human donor in good health (CMV status not recorded). Some clones in this sample may be carry-over from other donors' samples. V gene TRBV6-1 combines with J gene TRBJ1-1; D possibly corresponds to TRBD1 (6 bases). CDR3 residues: CASEGGDTEAFF. DNA for the CDR3: TGTGCCAGCGAGGGGGGCGACACTGAAGCTTTCTTT.